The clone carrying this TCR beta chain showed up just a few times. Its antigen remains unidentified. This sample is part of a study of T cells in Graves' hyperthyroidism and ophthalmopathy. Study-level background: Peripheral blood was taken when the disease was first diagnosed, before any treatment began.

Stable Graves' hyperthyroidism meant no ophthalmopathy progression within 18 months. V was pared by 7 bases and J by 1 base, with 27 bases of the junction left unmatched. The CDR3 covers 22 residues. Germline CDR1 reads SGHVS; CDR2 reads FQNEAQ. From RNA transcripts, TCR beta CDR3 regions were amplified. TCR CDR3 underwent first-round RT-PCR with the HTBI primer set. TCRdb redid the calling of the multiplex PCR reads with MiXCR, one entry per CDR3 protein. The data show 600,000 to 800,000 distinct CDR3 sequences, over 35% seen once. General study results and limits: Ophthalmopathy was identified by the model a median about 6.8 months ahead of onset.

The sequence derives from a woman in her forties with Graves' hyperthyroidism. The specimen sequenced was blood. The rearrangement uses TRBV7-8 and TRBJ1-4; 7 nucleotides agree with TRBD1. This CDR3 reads CASTQLTGFDVSSSKTNEKLFF. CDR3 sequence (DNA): TGTGCCAGCACCCAACTGACAGGGTTTGATGTCTCTTCCTCTAAAACTAATGAAAAACTGTTTTTT. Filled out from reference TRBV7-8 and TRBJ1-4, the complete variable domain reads GAGVSQSPRYKVAKRGQDVALRCDPISGHVSLFWYQQALGQGPEFLTYFQNEAQLDKSGLPSDRFFAERPEGSVSTLKIQRTQQEDSAVYLCASTQLTGFDVSSSKTNEKLFFGSGTQLSVL.